These 28 T cell receptor beta chains were all obtained from the same sample, sequenced in a study of T-cell memory formation after mild COVID-19. TCRdb processed the 5' RACE reads anew with MiXCR; each CDR3 protein has one entry. The table lists 150,000 to 200,000 distinct CDR3 sequences, about a sixth of them singletons. The specimen was PBMCs or a T cell subset sorted from them (not recorded which). The origin of the receptors is an adult woman who had mild COVID-19 (a few samples of this study predate the infection). Cell type and time point are not known.

This clonotype was detected a few times. The chain links TRBV7-2 to TRBJ2-3; 8 bases agree with TRBD1. CDR1 and CDR2 (germline): SGHTA, FQGNSA. This CDR3 spans 20 amino acids. V dropped 2 bases and J dropped 1; count of bases not matched to a gene: 17. The CDR3 reads CASSLKVRLTGDGGTDTQYF. CDR3 DNA sequence: TGTGCCAGCAGCTTAAAAGTCCGCCTGACAGGGGATGGCGGCACAGATACGCAGTATTTT.

The chain joins TRBV4-2 to TRBJ2-5, with TRBD2 as a possible D gene (5 bases). Trimming removed 0 bases from V and 9 bases from J, with 14 bases in between. The CDR3 is 14 amino acids. Looked up from germline, CDR1 is LGHNA and CDR2 is YNFKEQ. The CDR3 region has the DNA TGTGCCAGCAGCCAAGAAAGGACTCTTAGCCCCCAGTACTTC. Amino acid sequence: CASSQERTLSPQYF.

The gene calls are TRBV7-9 and TRBJ2-1; D may be TRBD2 (5 bases). This CDR3 has 15 amino acids. Germline CDR1 SEHNR, CDR2 FQNEAQ (reference sequence). Trimming took 5 bases from V and 0 from J, leaving 11 bases between them. In DNA, the CDR3 is TGTGCCAGCAGCCTCGGGATTAACTCCTACAATGAGCAGTTCTTC. This sequence encodes CASSLGINSYNEQFF.

This clonotype was picked up a small number of times. This chain connects TRBV11-2 to TRBJ1-1; D is uncertain. Germline CDR1 and CDR2: SGHAT and FQNNGV. Trimming left V 0 bases short and J 9 bases short, with 17 bases between. There are 15 residues in the CDR3. Here the CDR3 reads CASSLDMTDRSKAFF. The CDR3 bases are TGTGCCAGCAGCTTAGACATGACGGACCGGAGTAAAGCTTTCTTT.

This clonotype occurred a few times. This chain uses TRBV6-5 with TRBJ2-3; TRBD2 aligns across 8 bases. The junction had 3 bases not matched to a gene; V was cut back by 2 bases and J by 5 bases. The CDR3 length is 14 residues. Germline-derived CDR1 and CDR2 are MNHEY and SVGAGI. CDR3 DNA sequence: TGTGCCAGCAGTTACGGTAGCGGGATAGATACGCAGTATTTT. This gives the protein CASSYGSGIDTQYF.

The chain recombines TRBV3-1 with TRBJ2-7; D is uncertain. Germline assignment: CDR1 LGHDT and CDR2 YNNKEL (reference sequence). The CDR3 runs to 13 residues. V lost 0 bases, J lost 4 bases, and 7 bases lay in between. The CDR3 here is CASSQDVRYEQYF. In nucleotides, the CDR3 is TGTGCCAGCAGCCAAGATGTCCGATACGAGCAGTACTTC.

This clonotype was detected ten times or more. This rearrangement joins TRBV5-1 to TRBJ2-1; unclear D gene. CDR1 is SGHRS, CDR2 YFSETQ, per germline. The CDR3 covers 16 residues. Deletions cut 2 bases from V and 3 bases from J, with 15 bases between. CDR3: CASSFNGGSDYNEQFF. CDR3 bases: TGCGCCAGCAGCTTTAATGGCGGATCGGACTACAATGAGCAGTTCTTC.

There are a few counts of this clonotype. This chain uses TRBV7-9 with TRBJ1-1; TRBD1 matches 8 bases. The V gene's germline CDR1 is SEHNR and CDR2 FQNEAQ (reference sequence). CDR3 length equals 18 residues. V dropped 6 bases and J dropped 1; count of bases not matched to a gene: 16. The chain's CDR3 is CASSPRLGQGAGNTEAFF. The DNA of the CDR3 is TGTGCCAGCAGTCCAAGGTTGGGTCAGGGGGCCGGGAACACTGAAGCTTTCTTT.

This clonotype was recorded many times. The CDR3 sequence: CASSLGEVYEQYF. CDR3 coding DNA: TGTGCCAGCAGCTTAGGGGAGGTATACGAGCAGTACTTC. This sequence joins TRBV7-8 and TRBJ2-7; possible D gene TRBD2, 6 bases. CDR3 length: 13 residues. V was trimmed by 1 base and J by 4 bases, leaving 8 bases between them. Looked up from germline, CDR1 is SGHVS and CDR2 is FQNEAQ.

This clonotype was observed a few times. V usage is TRBV7-8 and J usage is TRBJ1-2, with no clear D. Trimming removed 1 base at V and 8 bases at J, with 14 bases between. The CDR3 has 14 amino acids. Germline CDR1 reads SGHVS; CDR2 reads FQNEAQ. In DNA, the CDR3 is TGTGCCAGCAGCTTAGGGGCAGCCGGAGGGGGCTACACCTTC. Amino acid sequence: CASSLGAAGGGYTF.

V usage is TRBV11-1 and J usage is TRBJ2-2, with TRBD1 as a possible D gene (6 bases). The germline CDR1 and CDR2 sequences are SGHAT and FQDESV (reference sequence). Trimming took off 3 bases at V and 1 base at J, with 21 bases between the two ends. This CDR3 region has 19 residues. In nucleotides, the CDR3 is TGTGCCAGCAGCTTTAGTCTGTTTTTTGGGGGCCGGAACACCGGGGAGCTGTTTTTT. It specifies CASSFSLFFGGRNTGELFF.

This clonotype was observed a handful of times. This chain connects TRBV5-5 to TRBJ2-7, with 7 bases matching TRBD1. V gave up 8 bases and J gave up 5 bases; unmatched junction bases: 7. This CDR3 has 12 amino acids. Germline loops: CDR1 SGHKS, CDR2 YYEKEE (reference sequence). CDR3 sequence (DNA): TGTGCCAGTTACCGGGACAGCAACGAGCAGTACTTC. It yields the protein CASYRDSNEQYF.

The rearrangement uses TRBV4-1 and TRBJ2-3; D gene unclear. Germline assignment: CDR1 MGHRA and CDR2 YSYEKL. This CDR3 spans 13 amino acids. Trimming cost V 0 bases and J 6 bases, with 7 bases left between them. CDR3 in amino acids: CASSQDAIDTQYF. DNA of the CDR3: TGCGCCAGCAGCCAAGACGCTATCGATACGCAGTATTTT.

This clonotype was detected only a few times. The rearrangement joins TRBV25-1 to TRBJ2-3, with D tentatively TRBD1 or TRBD2 (5 bases each). The CDR3 is 15 amino acids. V was clipped by 4 bases and J by 2 bases, with 13 bases between them. Germline V gene data show CDR1 as MGHDK and CDR2 as SYGVNS. CDR3: CASSGRGVDTDTQYF. The CDR3 coding sequence is TGTGCCAGCAGTGGTCGAGGGGTTGACACAGATACGCAGTATTTT.

The genes are TRBV5-1 and TRBJ2-7; D is possibly TRBD1 (7 bases). Per germline, CDR1 SGHRS and CDR2 YFSETQ. Trimming left V 4 bases short and J 1 base short, with 15 bases between. The CDR3 length is 15 residues. The DNA of the CDR3 is TGCGCCAGCAGCCCCCAGGGGGGAACATCCTACGAGCAGTACTTC. Encoded protein: CASSPQGGTSYEQYF.

The rearrangement uses TRBV14 and TRBJ1-2; tentatively, D is TRBD1 (5 bases). Germline V gives CDR1 SGHDN, CDR2 FVKESK. Trimming removed 1 base at V and 8 bases at J, with 14 bases between. This CDR3 comprises 14 residues. CDR3 nucleotides: TGTGCCAGCAGCCAAGTGGGCGGGGACGGGGGCTACACCTTC. Encoded protein: CASSQVGGDGGYTF.

The chain carries TRBV7-2 and TRBJ2-3; D gene ambiguous. The germline CDR1 and CDR2 sequences are SGHTA and FQGNSA. The CDR3 totals 12 residues. The V gene lost 6 bases and the J gene lost 1 base, with 5 bases spanning the gap. The CDR3 DNA reads TGTGCCAGCAGATTCGGCACAGATACGCAGTATTTT. Translating gives CASRFGTDTQYF. Based on the CDR3 plus reference TRBV7-2 and TRBJ2-3, the full variable domain is GAGVSQSPSNKVTEKGKDVELRCDPISGHTALYWYRQSLGQGLEFLIYFQGNSAPDKSGLPSDRFSAERTGGSVSTLTIQRTQQEDSAVYLCASRFGTDTQYFGPGTRLTVL.

This clonotype showed up just a few times. This sequence joins TRBV12-3 or TRBV12-4 and TRBJ1-4, with 9 bases lining up with TRBD1. V lost 5 bases, J lost 6 bases, and 7 bases stayed unmatched. The CDR3 has 15 amino acids. The chain's CDR3 is CASSHRGLADEKLFF. The CDR3 DNA sequence: TGTGCCAGCAGTCACAGGGGGCTCGCGGATGAAAAACTGTTTTTT.

The table lists this clonotype with a few counts. This chain joins TRBV27 and TRBJ2-2; 9 bases line up with TRBD1. Trimming at V came to 7 bases and at J to 4 bases, leaving 10 bases not matched to a gene. The CDR3 contains 16 residues. From germline, CDR1 is MNHEY and CDR2 SMNVEV (reference sequence). The CDR3 protein is CASKQGASPGTGELFF. CDR3 sequence (DNA): TGTGCCAGCAAACAGGGGGCCTCCCCCGGCACCGGGGAGCTGTTTTTT.

This clonotype was picked up many times. This chain uses TRBV7-2 with TRBJ2-7; 12 bases map to TRBD1. The CDR3 is 16 amino acids. J lost 3 bases, V lost 3 bases, and 6 bases had no gene match. Germline V gene lookup returns CDR1 SGHTA and CDR2 FQGNSA. CDR3 nucleotides: TGTGCCAGCAGCTTGGTGGGACAGGGGGCGGTCTACGAGCAGTACTTC. This gives the protein CASSLVGQGAVYEQYF. Combining the CDR3 with reference TRBV7-2 and TRBJ2-7 gives the whole variable domain GAGVSQSPSNKVTEKGKDVELRCDPISGHTALYWYRQSLGQGLEFLIYFQGNSAPDKSGLPSDRFSAERTGGSVSTLTIQRTQQEDSAVYLCASSLVGQGAVYEQYFGPGTRLTVT.

This clonotype was detected once. The chain employs TRBV6-5 and TRBJ2-2, with 9 bases fitting TRBD1. The V and J ends lost 5 bases and 5 bases, in that order; junction bases with no gene match: 9. Germline lookup yields CDR1 MNHEY and CDR2 SVGAGI. The CDR3 consists of 16 residues. In DNA, the CDR3 is TGTGCCAGCAGTACCCCGGGACAGGGAAGAACCGGGGAGCTGTTTTTT. It yields the protein CASSTPGQGRTGELFF.

This clonotype has only a few counts. The gene calls are TRBV3-1 and TRBJ1-5; TRBD1 is a possible D gene (5 bases). Per the germline V gene, CDR1 is LGHDT and CDR2 is YNNKEL (reference sequence). CDR3 length: 14 amino acids. Trimming shortened V by 4 bases and J by 7 bases, and 14 bases separated the two germline ends. CDR3 in amino acids: CASSLATGGQPQHF. CDR3 in DNA: TGTGCCAGCAGCCTAGCCACGGGGGGGCAGCCCCAGCATTTT.

The chain joins TRBV6-5 to TRBJ2-5, with D tentatively TRBD1 or TRBD2 (6 bases each). V shed 2 bases and J shed 0 bases, with 7 bases lying between them. CDR3 length: 14 residues. The V gene's germline CDR1 is MNHEY and CDR2 SVGAGI. CDR3 DNA: TGTGCCAGCAGTTACGGGGGGCACCAAGAGACCCAGTACTTC. Amino acids: CASSYGGHQETQYF.

The rearrangement uses TRBV25-1 and TRBJ2-7; D remains unclear. This CDR3 region has 13 residues. The ends were cut back, 1 base at V and 3 bases at J, with 7 bases in the middle. Germline values: CDR1 MGHDK, CDR2 SYGVNS. CDR3 sequence (DNA): TGTGCCAGCAGTGAATTAGGCCGCTACGAGCAGTACTTC. This translates into CASSELGRYEQYF.

This clonotype was recorded only once. This chain connects TRBV11-3 to TRBJ2-7; TRBD2 agrees at 9 bases. The junction had 5 bases not matched to a gene; V was cut back by 5 bases and J by 6 bases. Germline lookup yields CDR1 SGHNT and CDR2 YENEEA. CDR3 size: 13 residues. CDR3 DNA sequence: TGTGCCAGCAGCCGTGGCGGGAGGGCCGAGCAGTACTTC. It yields the protein CASSRGGRAEQYF.

This clonotype has only a few counts. This chain links TRBV6-2 or TRBV6-3 with TRBJ2-2; TRBD1 agrees at 8 bases. The V and J ends lost 7 bases and 4 bases, in that order; junction bases with no gene match: 5. This CDR3 has 14 amino acids. In germline, CDR1 is MNHEY, CDR2 SVGEGT. This chain's CDR3 is CASTMTGATGELFF. CDR3 bases: TGTGCCAGCACTATGACAGGGGCCACCGGGGAGCTGTTTTTT.

This clonotype has just a few counts. This chain connects TRBV2 to TRBJ2-7, with 16 bases matching TRBD2. Germline V lookup: CDR1 SNHLY, CDR2 FYNNEI. This CDR3 spans 14 amino acids. After removal of 6 bases from V and 7 bases from J, the junction contained 3 bases not matched to a gene. CDR3 in amino acids: CASRPGLAGGEQYF. The CDR3 DNA reads TGTGCCAGCAGGCCGGGACTAGCGGGAGGGGAGCAGTACTTC.

Note on this clonotype: A read error is possible here, since a much larger clone lies one base away. This chain connects TRBV7-2 to TRBJ2-3, with unresolved D. In germline, CDR1 is SGHTA, CDR2 FQGNSA. This CDR3 has 14 amino acids. CDR3 sequence (DNA): TGTGACAGCAGCTTCGCGCCTAGCACAGATACGCAGTATTTT. Protein sequence: CDSSFAPSTDTQYF.